The next 23 T cell receptor beta chains were all read from a single sample in a study of blood T cells in healthy people across ages. The authors ran a second PCR of about 6 to 11 cycles using a sample-barcoded 5' primer and a J-beta primer mix. TCRdb ran MiXCR on the 5' RACE reads and lists one entry per CDR3 protein. The sample records approximately 1,700,000 distinct CDR3 sequences, about two fifths being singletons. Source material: blood. These receptors were collected from a human donor in good health.

The chain carries TRBV4-3 and TRBJ2-6; 10 nucleotides agree with TRBD1. V lost 1 base, J lost 2 bases, and 2 bases stayed unmatched. The germline CDR1 and CDR2 sequences are LGHNA and YSLEER. The CDR3 totals 17 residues. CDR3: CASSQGTGGTGANVLTF. The CDR3 region has the DNA TGCGCCAGCAGCCAAGGGACAGGGGGGACTGGGGCCAACGTCCTGACTTTC.

DNA of the CDR3: TGTGCCAGCAGCCCGGGACAGGGGGAAGCTAACTATGGCTACACCTTC. It is translated as CASSPGQGEANYGYTF. This rearrangement joins TRBV7-9 to TRBJ1-2; 11 bases align to TRBD1. Germline V gene data show CDR1 as SEHNR and CDR2 as FQNEAQ (reference sequence). With 5 bases clipped from V and 0 bases from J, the junction kept 5 bases outside the gene matches. This CDR3 spans 16 amino acids.

The chain employs TRBV24-1 and TRBJ1-2, with 11 positions matching TRBD1. The CDR3 runs 16 residues. V shed 2 bases, J shed 12 bases, and the junction held 13 bases outside the gene matches. CDR1 and CDR2 (germline): KGHDR, SFDVKD. CDR3 protein: CATSDWWTGGAYGHTF. The CDR3 DNA reads as TGTGCCACCAGTGATTGGTGGACAGGGGGCGCGTATGGTCACACCTTC.

The V and J genes are TRBV7-8 and TRBJ1-2; the match to TRBD1 covers 9 bases. Germline-derived CDR1 and CDR2 are SGHVS and FQNEAQ. The CDR3 consists of 14 residues. The J segment lost 8 bases and the V segment lost 5 bases, leaving 9 bases of the junction unmatched. This chain's CDR3 is CASSINRQGGGYTF. In DNA, the CDR3 is TGTGCCAGCAGCATAAATCGACAGGGGGGAGGCTACACCTTC. The full variable domain, its missing parts supplied by reference TRBV7-8 and TRBJ1-2, is GAGVSQSPRYKVAKRGQDVALRCDPISGHVSLFWYQQALGQGPEFLTYFQNEAQLDKSGLPSDRFFAERPEGSVSTLKIQRTQQEDSAVYLCASSINRQGGGYTFGSGTRLTVV.

J is TRBJ2-5 and V is TRBV7-2; 9 bases match TRBD2. Germline loops: CDR1 SGHTA, CDR2 FQGNSA. Trimming at V came to 6 bases and at J to 0 bases, leaving 5 bases not matched to a gene. This CDR3 has 15 amino acids. The CDR3 coding sequence is TGTGCCAGCAGTACCGGGACTAGCTACCAAGAGACCCAGTACTTC. Protein product: CASSTGTSYQETQYF.

This clonotype was seen a handful of times. This sequence joins TRBV20-1 and TRBJ1-1, with D perhaps TRBD1 (5 bases). Germline V CDR1 and CDR2: DFQATT, SNEGSKA (reference sequence). The CDR3 loop spans 13 amino acids. Trimming took 4 bases from V and 7 from J, leaving 16 bases between them. The CDR3 spells CSAMGEGKLEAFF. As DNA, the CDR3 is TGCAGTGCTATGGGAGAGGGGAAGCTTGAAGCTTTCTTT.

J is TRBJ2-7 and V is TRBV5-1; D is perhaps TRBD1 or TRBD2 (5 bases each). The germline V gene encodes CDR1 SGHRS and CDR2 YFSETQ. There are 14 residues in the CDR3. The V and J ends lost 7 bases and 0 bases respectively, with 14 bases between them. The CDR3 is CASRSPGTSYEQYF. DNA for the CDR3: TGCGCCAGCCGGTCACCCGGGACCTCCTACGAGCAGTACTTC.

This clonotype was detected ten times or more. This sequence joins TRBV28 and TRBJ1-2; D possibly corresponds to TRBD1 (6 bases). Germline CDR1 reads MDHEN; CDR2 reads SYDVKM. The CDR3 runs 12 residues. With 8 bases removed from V and 6 bases from J, the gap between germline ends came to 13 bases. The CDR3 sequence: CASFSWGHGYTF. Written as DNA, the CDR3 is TGTGCCAGCTTCTCGTGGGGGCATGGCTACACCTTC.

This clonotype has just a few counts. The chain recombines TRBV6-2 or TRBV6-3 with TRBJ2-7; D unclear. The CDR3 has 15 residues. Germline assignment: CDR1 MNHEY and CDR2 SVGEGT. V dropped 6 bases and J dropped 3 bases, with 18 bases sitting between them. The CDR3: CASRISAGIGYEQYF. In DNA form, the CDR3 reads TGTGCCAGCAGAATCAGCGCAGGTATCGGCTACGAGCAGTACTTC.

V gene TRBV3-1 combines with J gene TRBJ2-4; 9 bases are shared with TRBD2. TRBJ2-7 explains the end of the DNA better; the J call may be wrong. The germline gives CDR1 LGHDT, CDR2 YNNKEL (reference sequence). There are 15 residues in the CDR3. The CDR3 here is CASSPTWGLASEQYF. DNA for the CDR3: TGTGCCAGCAGCCCCACATGGGGACTAGCCTCCGAGCAGTACTTC.

V usage is TRBV13 and J usage is TRBJ2-1; 10 bases line up with TRBD2. Germline CDR1 reads PRHDT; CDR2 reads FYEKMQ (reference sequence). The J segment lost 7 bases and the V segment lost 2 bases, leaving 5 bases of the junction unmatched. There are 15 residues in the CDR3. The CDR3 DNA sequence: TGTGCCAGCAGCTTAACTAGCGGGGTGGTGAATGAGCAGTTCTTC. This encodes CASSLTSGVVNEQFF.

The rearrangement links TRBV18 to TRBJ2-7, with TRBD2 identical over 7 bases. CDR1 and CDR2 from the germline V gene are KGHSH and LQKENI. The CDR3 runs to 14 residues. Germline trimming cut 3 bases from V and 2 bases from J; bases unmatched to any gene: 4. CDR3 region: CASSPGGIAYEQYF. CDR3 sequence (DNA): TGTGCCAGCTCACCGGGGGGGATAGCCTACGAGCAGTACTTC. Full variable domain (outside the CDR3, taken from reference TRBV18 and TRBJ2-7): NAGVMQNPRHLVRRRGQEARLRCSPMKGHSHVYWYRQLPEEGLKFMVYLQKENIIDESGMPKERFSAEFPKEGPSILRIQQVVRGDSAAYFCASSPGGIAYEQYFGPGTRLTVT.

This clonotype was detected a few times. The chain recombines TRBV15 with TRBJ2-5; TRBD1 aligns across 9 bases. The germline V gene has CDR1 LNHNV and CDR2 YYDKDF (reference sequence). The CDR3 runs 15 residues. J lost 2 bases, V lost 3 bases, and 4 bases had no gene match. CDR3 nucleotide sequence: TGTGCCACCAGCAGTAGACAGGGGGTACAAGAGACCCAGTACTTC. Its protein is CATSSRQGVQETQYF.

The gene calls are TRBV11-1 and TRBJ1-5, with D possibly being TRBD1 (5 bases). CDR3 size: 12 residues. The V end lost 7 bases, the J end lost 7 bases, and 11 bases lay between the germline ends. The germline V gene encodes CDR1 SGHAT and CDR2 FQDESV (reference sequence). The CDR3 sequence: CASTSWDQPQHF. CDR3 nucleotide sequence: TGTGCCAGCACAAGCTGGGACCAGCCCCAGCATTTT.

The chain combines TRBV24-1 with TRBJ2-3; 8 bases align to TRBD2. Germline V gives CDR1 KGHDR, CDR2 SFDVKD. The CDR3 contains 16 residues. The V and J ends lost 2 bases and 4 bases, in that order; junction bases with no gene match: 7. The chain's CDR3 is CATSDWGPGGADTQYF. In DNA form, the CDR3 reads TGTGCCACCAGTGATTGGGGCCCCGGGGGGGCAGATACGCAGTATTTT.

This clonotype has a single count. This sequence joins TRBV9 and TRBJ2-5; 11 positions agree with TRBD2. CDR1 and CDR2 (germline): SGDLS, YYNGEE. The junction had 6 bases not matched to a gene; V was cut back by 3 bases and J by 2 bases. This CDR3 is 16 amino acids long. The CDR3 spells CASSGGGLAVQETQYF. The DNA for the CDR3 is TGTGCCAGCAGCGGTGGGGGACTAGCGGTTCAAGAGACCCAGTACTTC. Using reference TRBV9 and TRBJ2-5 for the parts outside the CDR3, the full variable domain is DSGVTQTPKHLITATGQRVTLRCSPRSGDLSVYWYQQSLDQGLQFLIQYYNGEERAKGNILERFSAQQFPDLHSELNLSSLELGDSALYFCASSGGGLAVQETQYFGPGTRLLVL.

Comments on this clonotype: A much larger clonotype is one base distant, so this may be a read error. The chain couples TRBV29-1 to TRBJ2-7, with a weak D call TRBD2 (6 bases). Trimming pared 7 bases from V and 12 bases from J, leaving 22 bases between. This CDR3 has 12 amino acids. Looked up from germline, CDR1 is SQVTM and CDR2 is ANQGSEA. The CDR3 loop reads CSALTRGETPYF. CDR3 DNA sequence: TGCAGCGCTCTGACTAGGGGTGAGACCCCGTACTTC.

This clonotype was found a few times. The chain carries TRBV5-1 and TRBJ1-2; no definite D call. Germline CDR1 SGHRS, CDR2 YFSETQ. V was trimmed by 0 bases and J by 12 bases, leaving 24 bases between them. The CDR3 has 16 amino acids. The CDR3 coding sequence is TGCGCCAGCAGCTTGGGTAACGTCGCTGGGAAAGAAGAGAACACCTTC. It yields the protein CASSLGNVAGKEENTF. Full variable domain (outside the CDR3, taken from reference TRBV5-1 and TRBJ1-2): KAGVTQTPRYLIKTRGQQVTLSCSPISGHRSVSWYQQTPGQGLQFLFEYFSETQRNKGNFPGRFSGRQFSNSRSEMNVSTLELGDSALYLCASSLGNVAGKEENTFGSGTRLTVV.

The chain is built from TRBV4-3 and TRBJ1-2; D not resolved. V was cut by 3 bases and J by 1 base, with 9 bases left in between. CDR1 and CDR2 from the germline V gene are LGHNA and YSLEER. The CDR3 covers 14 residues. CDR3 loop: CASSQSQYNYGYTF. In nucleotides, the CDR3 is TGCGCCAGCAGCCAGTCCCAGTATAACTATGGCTACACCTTC.

J is TRBJ1-2 and V is TRBV9; weak D call: TRBD1 (6 bases). The CDR3 contains 15 residues. The germline V gene has CDR1 SGDLS and CDR2 YYNGEE. V was shortened by 0 bases and J by 3 bases, with 12 bases between the two germline ends. CDR3 in amino acids: CASSVAQGRYYGYTF. CDR3 coding DNA: TGTGCCAGCAGCGTAGCCCAGGGGAGGTACTATGGCTACACCTTC.

The genes are TRBV24-1 and TRBJ2-1; TRBD2 matches 10 bases. The V segment lost 6 bases and the J segment 7 bases; nucleotides outside the gene matches: 8. Germline V CDR1 and CDR2: KGHDR, SFDVKD. This CDR3 is 15 amino acids long. The CDR3 coding sequence is TGTGCCACCAGTCTCCAGCGGGGGGGCCGGAATGAGCAGTTCTTC. Translating gives CATSLQRGGRNEQFF.

This chain connects TRBV5-1 to TRBJ2-5; the D is unclear. The end of the DNA fits TRBJ2-7 better, so the J call may be wrong. CDR3 length equals 16 residues. CDR1 is SGHRS and CDR2 is YFSETQ in the germline V gene. The CDR3 loop is CASSLARTAGQNEQYF. The CDR3 nucleotides are TGCGCCAGCAGCTTGGCCCGAACTGCCGGGCAAAACGAGCAGTACTTC.

This clonotype was counted a few times. The chain uses TRBV6-2 or TRBV6-3 and TRBJ2-7; D not certain. Germline V gene sequence: CDR1 MNHEY, CDR2 SVGEGT. This CDR3 comprises 12 residues. Between the trimmed V and J ends, which lost 5 bases and 6 bases, there was a span of 11 bases. In DNA, the CDR3 is TGTGCCAGCAGTACCTTTCGGTCCGAGCAGTACTTC. Translated, it gives CASSTFRSEQYF.